This T cell receptor (beta chain) was sequenced during a study of Ad26.COV2.S vaccination and SARS-CoV-2 variants (dated by TCRdb to the early 2020s). Looking at the study overall: Vaccine-arm donors were drawn from COV1001, a multicentre, randomized, double-blind, placebo-controlled phase I-IIa trial of Ad26.COV2.S in healthy adults. Ad26.COV2.S was administered intramuscularly at a dose of 5x10^10 or 1x10^11 viral particles, either as one shot or as two shots given 56 days apart. TCRbeta repertoire sequencing served as the tool for gauging how specific and how broad the SARS-CoV-2-reactive T cell receptors were following Ad26.COV2.S vaccination. A total of roughly 30 samples were included in the TCR-sequenced set, comprising around 19 Ad26.COV2.S vaccine recipients, 5 placebo recipients and 8 SARS-CoV-2 convalescent individuals. Trial participants were randomized into five groups of five, in which low-dose or high-dose Ad26.COV2.S was given once or twice, or placebo was given on both occasions. Throughout the experiments and outcome assessment, investigators stayed blinded to trial group allocation. Points the paper makes about the study in general: The authors noted that the TCR breadth and depth analyses may have underestimated total T cell responses. Comparing responses between vaccine doses or regimens was not something the study was powered to do. Vaccine and placebo recipients had similar non-spike TCR breadth, a finding consistent with the vaccine containing only spike. Compared with placebo recipients, Ad26.COV2.S recipients showed higher spike-specific TCR breadth (P = 0.0014). After vaccination, spike-specific CD8+ and CD4+ T cell responses were reported to show substantial breadth.

This specimen's treatment or condition label, interpreted: some 20 received Ad26.COV2.S at low or high dose, single or two shots; 5 received placebo; per-sample allocation not given. For vaccine and placebo recipients, the sequenced repertoires came from samples collected on day 63 after the first injection. Between 29 July and 7 August 2020, Cohort 1b enrolled around 24 adults aged 18-55 years at one site in Boston, USA. As a vaccine, Ad26.COV2.S was a replication-incompetent adenovirus type 26 vector that expressed a prefusion-stabilized SARS-CoV-2 spike protein derived from the original Wuhan strain. For CDR1 and CDR2, the germline V gene lists SGHTA and FQGNSA. The CDR3 goes from the cysteine to the phenylalanine over 13 residues. The retained sequence is limited to the CDR3, 39 bases, with the frame set at the first base. V drops 1 base and J drops 10 bases, leaving 13 bases in between. This clone was detected only once. Its antigen is still unknown. It has no much larger one-base neighbor in the sample; base qualities were not kept.

The immunoSEQ Assay was the method used to sequence TCRbeta CDR3 regions. After extraction, genomic DNA underwent amplification by bias-controlled multiplex PCR, followed by high-throughput sequencing. Processing in the source paper ran as follows. To quantify the absolute abundance of every unique TCRbeta CDR3 region, sequences were collapsed and filtered. Usable DNA was measured by amplifying reference genes present in all nucleated cells, and TCRbeta template counts were normalized to that usable DNA to estimate T cell fraction. Repertoire TCRs were annotated as SARS-CoV-2-specific by exact matching of V gene, CDR3 amino acid sequence and J gene to a known reactive TCR set. The reference SARS-CoV-2 TCR set was obtained from MIRA and was filtered for enrichment in COVID-19-positive ImmuneCODE repertoires, whereby public or cross-reactive TCRs were removed. Drawing on the MIRA antigens, annotated TCRs were analysed further at the level of specific ORF or position within ORF. Breadth was defined as annotated unique rearrangements over total unique productive rearrangements; depth was the summed frequency of those rearrangements. Group comparisons of TCR breadth used two-sided Wilcoxon rank-sum tests. TCRdb carries this immuneACCESS record with in-frame sequences only. Its versions omit some clonotypes, under half of them owing to an unresolved V gene in the studies checked, with the rest unexplained. That table is the source of V, J and clone size, and D and trimming were worked out from the DNA. The sample has 350,000 to 400,000 clones on record, approximately 91% of them singletons. Jointly, the top ten make up more than 3% of the sample.

The chain employs TRBV7-2 and TRBJ1-1; the D gene is perhaps TRBD1, on 6 matching bases. This receptor was obtained from a person aged 18-65 years who received the Ad26.COV2.S COVID-19 vaccine or a placebo. Material: peripheral blood, obtained in a trial of Ad26.COV2.S vaccine versus placebo. The DNA sequence is given as TGTGCCAGCAGCTTAGAGTCAGGCAGGGGAGCTTTCTTT. This translates into CASSLESGRGAFF.